These 5 T cell receptor beta chains were all obtained from the same sample, sequenced in a study of blood T cell repertoires in COVID-19. The protocol was immunoSEQ multiplex PCR, while the TCRdb copy is restricted to in-frame clones and leaves out a portion. The sample has about 42,000 clones; 80% to 90% are singletons. Sequenced: peripheral blood. The receptors shown here come from a man aged 30 to 39 with active or convalescent COVID-19.

V usage is TRBV18 and J usage is TRBJ1-3; 8 positions agree with TRBD1. J was trimmed by 0 bases and V by 6 bases; bases with no gene match: 7. The CDR3 sequence is 16 residues long. Germline V gene lookup returns CDR1 KGHSH and CDR2 LQKENI. CDR3 DNA sequence: TGTGCCAGCTCTTGGGGACAGGCTGGCTCTGGAAACACCATATATTTT. It translates to CASSWGQAGSGNTIYF.

V gene TRBV15 combines with J gene TRBJ2-2, with D possibly matching TRBD1 (6 bases). The CDR3 contains 16 residues. Per the germline V gene, CDR1 is LNHNV and CDR2 is YYDKDF (reference sequence). Trimming removed 6 bases from V and 2 bases from J, with 16 bases in between. The DNA for the CDR3 is TGTGCCACCAGGAAAGTTTGGGGGCGAAACACCGGGGAGCTGTTTTTT. This gives the protein CATRKVWGRNTGELFF.

The V and J genes are TRBV6-2 or TRBV6-3 and TRBJ1-2, with 10 bases fitting TRBD1. V shed 3 bases and J 4 bases; nucleotides not matched to a gene: 8. Per germline, CDR1 MNHEY and CDR2 SVGEGT. The CDR3 loop spans 16 amino acids. The CDR3 sequence is CASSYGDRGLGYGYTF. In nucleotides, the CDR3 is TGTGCCAGCAGTTATGGTGACAGGGGGCTTGGCTATGGCTACACCTTC.

The chain links TRBV27 to TRBJ1-5, with a weak D call TRBD1 (5 bases). CDR3 length: 16 residues. The germline CDR1 and CDR2 sequences are MNHEY and SMNVEV (reference sequence). V was cut by 0 bases and J by 0 bases, with 9 bases left in between. The CDR3 DNA is TGTGCCAGCAGTTTATCAGGGGCCTATAGCAATCAGCCCCAGCATTTT. Amino acids: CASSLSGAYSNQPQHF.

The J gene is TRBJ2-1, the V gene TRBV27; D uncertain. Germline lookup yields CDR1 MNHEY and CDR2 SMNVEV (reference sequence). Trimming took 0 bases from V and 0 from J, leaving 6 bases between them. The CDR3 is 15 amino acids. This CDR3 is CASSLSQSSYNEQFF. The CDR3, as DNA: TGTGCCAGCAGTTTATCACAGAGCTCCTACAATGAGCAGTTCTTC.